The following is a TCR beta chain sequence with its context. This specimen belongs to a study of OX40 agonist ivuxolimab in advanced cancers. The wider study: Ivuxolimab was delivered to patients intravenously every 2 weeks at doses spanning 0.01 to 10 mg/kg.

This CDR3 region has 19 residues. The germline gives CDR1 MDHEN, CDR2 SYDVKM. The germline V and J ends were trimmed by 1 base and 1 base, with 22 bases remaining between them. Sequencing was performed with immunoSEQ multiplex PCR; in TCRdb, only in-frame clones are kept and a portion is missing. The sample holds about 62,000 clones, about 79% seen once. This clonotype was sampled from an adult with an advanced solid tumor such as melanoma, head and neck, liver or kidney cancer. Sequencing was performed on CD4+ or CD8+ T cells sorted from blood, taken in a trial of the OX40 agonist ivuxolimab. The J gene is TRBJ1-1, the V gene TRBV28, with a tentative D call TRBD1 (5 bases). CDR3 DNA sequence: TGTGCCAGCAGTTTATTGTATCCGGTGGAGGGGCTAGAGAACACTGAAGCTTTCTTT. Encoded protein: CASSLLYPVEGLENTEAFF.